The source of this T cell receptor (beta chain) is a study of blood T cell repertoires in COVID-19. Study-level information: The analysed material was cDNA or gDNA that came from T cells, B-cell-depleted T cells, or PBMCs.

Participants were aged about 18 to 100 years from around 25 US areas. Participant reports of clinical history set cohort assignment. The data were produced by immunoSEQ multiplex PCR, yet TCRdb's version contains in-frame clones alone and is incomplete. Counted here are around 200,000 clones, approximately 86% occurring once; the ten biggest clones make up about a tenth. Germline V gene data show CDR1 as MNHEY and CDR2 as SMNVEV (reference sequence). The V end was cut by 4 bases, the J end by 6 bases, with 13 bases between. This CDR3 contains 14 residues. The V and J genes are TRBV27 and TRBJ2-1, with D maybe TRBD2 (6 bases). This TCR came from a young man with acute COVID-19. Source material: PBMCs or T cells enriched from blood (not recorded which). For the CDR3, the DNA is TGTGCCAGCAGTTCCCCCGGGCGGGGCAATGAGCAGTTCTTC. This translates into CASSSPGRGNEQFF.